The sequence of this T cell receptor (beta chain) was determined in a study of T cell changes during pregnancy in multiple sclerosis. Some clones are missing from TCRdb's copy, which holds only in-frame ones; the method was immunoSEQ multiplex PCR. The sample holds fewer than 85,000 clones, approximately 92% seen once. CDR1 and CDR2 from the germline V gene are MNHNY and SVGAGI (reference sequence). CDR3 length equals 15 residues. V shed 5 bases, J shed 4 bases, and the junction held 8 bases outside the gene matches. This clonotype was obtained from a female donor with multiple sclerosis, enrolled in a pregnancy study. The chain couples TRBV6-6 to TRBJ1-2, with 9 bases identical to TRBD1. The sample here was peripheral blood, taken before pregnancy. CDR3 sequence: CASSTTGTGTYGYTF. CDR3 in DNA: TGTGCCAGCAGTACAACCGGGACAGGGACCTATGGCTACACCTTC.